This T cell receptor beta chain derives from a study of cytomegalovirus exposure and HLA in healthy donors. Overall study results and limits: Immune exposure was documented only through CMV serostatus. There were several of the most significant clusters that appeared linked to common viral pathogens in a later analysis. In a later analysis, the majority of CMV-associated beta chains seemingly showed HLA restriction.

Primers included in the PCR were 60 Vbeta and 13 Jbeta primers. Method: immunoSEQ multiplex PCR; TCRdb's copy keeps in-frame clones and lacks some. The sample shows 230,000 or so clones, about nine tenths of them seen only once. Germline values: CDR1 MDHEN, CDR2 SYDVKM. J was trimmed by 1 base and V by 8 bases; bases with no gene match: 7. CDR3 size: 17 residues. To note about this clone: The antigen remains unidentified.

Sequencing was carried out using PBMCs. The V and J genes are TRBV28 and TRBJ2-6, with TRBD2 identical over 11 bases. The TCR comes from a girl between 2 and 10 years old in good health and CMV-seronegative. CDR3 protein: CASGSGGAGSGANVLTF. CDR3 nucleotide sequence: TGTGCCAGCGGTAGCGGGGGGGCCGGGTCTGGGGCCAACGTCCTGACTTTC.